This T cell receptor (beta chain) was recorded in a study of Ad26.COV2.S vaccination and SARS-CoV-2 variants. Looking at the study overall: The study gave Ad26.COV2.S intramuscularly, once or twice 56 days apart. Study-level results: The study found similar non-spike TCR breadth in vaccine and placebo recipients.

The assay was immunoSEQ multiplex PCR, and TCRdb's table has in-frame clones only and misses some. The sample has some 340,000 clones; around four fifths are singletons. The germline V gene has CDR1 SGHVS and CDR2 FQNEAQ. The ends were cut back, 2 bases at V and 0 bases at J, with 5 bases in the middle. The CDR3 length is 14 residues. As to this clone: Its target is not known.

Treatment noted: over 15 received Ad26.COV2.S at low or high dose, single or two shots; 5 received placebo; per-sample allocation not given. Sampling took place 63 days after the first vaccine or placebo injection. The chain combines TRBV7-8 with TRBJ1-3; the D is unclear. The sample consisted of peripheral blood, taken in a trial of Ad26.COV2.S vaccine versus placebo. This TCR was sampled from a person between 18 and 60 years old who received the Ad26.COV2.S COVID-19 vaccine or a placebo. The CDR3 loop reads CASSLSNSGNTIYF. Written as DNA, the CDR3 is TGTGCCAGCAGCTTATCCAACTCTGGAAACACCATATATTTT.